These T cell receptor beta chains were read from a single sample in a study of cytomegalovirus exposure and HLA in healthy donors. Here immunoSEQ multiplex PCR was the method, and the copy in TCRdb shows in-frame clones only, minus some. The table shows tens of thousands of clones, with roughly 80% occurring only once. The sequenced sample was PBMCs. Receptor source: a girl aged 2-10 years in good health and CMV-seropositive. Each CDR3 is given with its conserved first and last residue. A D gene is named only where the DNA matches it firmly. Some rows mark clone size as missing; the rest say once, few, many or name a class of expanded clone.

clone_size d_call j_call v_call cdr3_nt cdr3_aa
NA TRBD1 TRBJ1-4 TRBV5-1 TGCGCCAGCAGCTTGGGAGGGGGCAATGAAAAACTGTTTTTT CASSLGGGNEKLFF
NA NA TRBJ2-3 TRBV15 TGTGCCACCAGCTTCGAGGGACAAGATACGCAGTATTTT CATSFEGQDTQYF
NA NA TRBJ1-1 TRBV6-5 TGTGCCAGCAGTTACTCGATTCGGGAAGAAGCTTTCTTT CASSYSIREEAFF
NA NA TRBJ1-2 TRBV20-1 TGCAGGCATCAAGAGGGCTATGGCTACACCTTC CRHQEGYGYTF
once NA TRBJ2-5 TRBV14 TGTGCCAGCAGCCACCTCCAGGAGACCCAGTACTTC CASSHLQETQYF
once NA TRBJ2-5 TRBV30 TGTGCCTGGAGTGTTAGAGGAGAGACCCAGTACTTC CAWSVRGETQYF
NA TRBD2 TRBJ2-7 TRBV30 TGTGCCTGGAGTGTACTAGCGGGACCGTACGAGCAGTACTTC CAWSVLAGPYEQYF
NA NA TRBJ2-7 TRBV28 TGTGCCAGCAGTTTTAGGATTAAGGTAGGGGGGGACTCCTACGAGCAGTACTTC CASSFRIKVGGDSYEQYF
NA TRBD1 TRBJ1-1 TRBV4-1 TGCGCCAGCAGCCAAGACGACGGGACAGGCCCTCGCAGTGGCCAAGCTTTCTTT CASSQDDGTGPRSGQAFF
NA TRBD2 TRBJ2-1 TRBV28 TGTGCCAGCAGTTTAGAGGGAGGACTAGCGGGAGTGTGGGGGGGCAGGTGGGAGCAGTTCTTC CASSLEGGLAGVWGGRWEQFF
once TRBD1 TRBJ1-4 TRBV19 TGTGCCAGTAGTACCTACCTACAGGGGGCCAAGGAAAAACTGTTTTTT CASSTYLQGAKEKLFF
NA TRBD1 TRBJ1-2 TRBV5-1 TGCGCCAGCAGCTTATTAAGGACAGGGGGCGAGGTCGCCTATGGCTACACCTTC CASSLLRTGGEVAYGYTF
NA TRBD1 TRBJ1-1 TRBV18 TGTGCCAGCTCACCACTTCGACAGGGGCCAGTTACCGGGAACACTGAAGCTTTCTTT CASSPLRQGPVTGNTEAFF
NA TRBD2 TRBJ2-1 TRBV28 TGTGCCAGCAGTTTTCGTCCGGGTGGGACTAGCGGGAGGTGGTACGATGAGCAGTTCTTC CASSFRPGGTSGRWYDEQFF
NA NA TRBJ2-7 TRBV5-1 TGCGCCAGCAGCTTGGAAGTCGGTTACGAGCAGTACTTC CASSLEVGYEQYF
NA NA TRBJ1-1 TRBV10-3 TGTGCCATCAGTGTGAACGTACGAGACACTGAAGCTTTCTTT CAISVNVRDTEAFF
NA TRBD1 TRBJ2-7 TRBV25-1 TGTGCCAGCAGTGAATGGGGGACAGATGGCCACGAGCAGTACTTC CASSEWGTDGHEQYF
NA NA TRBJ1-2 TRBV5-1 TGCGCCAGCAGCTTGGATGTGGGGCGCGGCTATGGCTACACCTTC CASSLDVGRGYGYTF
NA TRBD1 TRBJ2-2 TRBV25-1 TGTGCCAGCCGTAAGGACAGGGCGATCGGGGAGCTGTTTTTT CASRKDRAIGELFF
NA NA TRBJ2-1 TRBV5-1 TGCGCCAGCAGCTTGGAGCAGGTACGCAATGAGCAGTTCTTC CASSLEQVRNEQFF
NA NA TRBJ2-2 TRBV5-1 TGCGCCAGCAGCTTGGCAGGGATTGGGACCGGGGAGCTGTTTTTT CASSLAGIGTGELFF
NA TRBD2 TRBJ2-5 TRBV6-5 TGTGCCAGCAGTTACACCGGGAGGGCCCTTCAAGAGACCCAGTACTTC CASSYTGRALQETQYF
NA TRBD1 TRBJ2-7 TRBV28 TGTGCCACCGCCGGGACAGGGGGCTTCGAGCAGTACTTC CATAGTGGFEQYF
NA TRBD1 TRBJ1-2 TRBV28 TGTGCCAGCAGTTACCGGGACAGGGGGTATGGCTACACCTTC CASSYRDRGYGYTF
NA NA TRBJ1-1 TRBV7-8 TGTGCCAGCAGCCTTCGTGGATCGGGAGACACTGAAGCTTTCTTT CASSLRGSGDTEAFF
NA TRBD1 TRBJ1-4 TRBV6-5 TGTGCCAGCACGAACCGGGACAGGGGAAATGAAAAACTGTTTTTT CASTNRDRGNEKLFF
few TRBD2 TRBJ2-1 TRBV13 TGTGCCAGCAGCTTAGGGGGACTAGCGAAAAATGAGCAGTTCTTC CASSLGGLAKNEQFF
NA TRBD1 TRBJ2-7 TRBV5-4 TGTGCCAGCAGCTTGGCCCCTGGGACAGGGTACAACGAGCAGTACTTC CASSLAPGTGYNEQYF
NA NA TRBJ1-1 TRBV2 TGTGCCAGCAGAGACAGAAGTGAAGCTTTCTTT CASRDRSEAFF
NA NA TRBJ2-3 TRBV28 TGTGCCAGCATGGGTACCCGAGGGATTAACACAGATACGCAGTATTTT CASMGTRGINTDTQYF
NA TRBD2 TRBJ2-5 TRBV7-9 TGTGTGACTAGCGATCAAGAGACCCAGTACTTC CVTSDQETQYF
NA TRBD1 TRBJ1-4 TRBV7-9 TGTGCCAGCAGCTCGTATCCTTACAGGGGAGGTAATGAAAAACTGTTTTTT CASSSYPYRGGNEKLFF
NA TRBD1 TRBJ2-3 TRBV11-3 TGTGCCAGCAGCTTGGGGACAGGGGGAATGGATACGCAGTATTTT CASSLGTGGMDTQYF
NA TRBD2 TRBJ2-1 TRBV14 TGTGCCAGCAGCCAGGATATGGGACTAGCAGGCGATGAGCAGTTCTTC CASSQDMGLAGDEQFF
NA TRBD1 TRBJ1-1 TRBV29-1 TGCAGCGCTCGACAGGGTCCACCGGGCACTGAAGCTTTCTTT CSARQGPPGTEAFF
NA TRBD1 TRBJ1-1 TRBV27 TGTGCCAGCAGTCCACGTGACAGGGACGGTACTGAAGCTTTCTTT CASSPRDRDGTEAFF
NA NA TRBJ2-7 TRBV29-1 TGCAGCGTTGAAGATCGAGGCCTCGACTACGAGCAGTACTTC CSVEDRGLDYEQYF
NA TRBD1 TRBJ1-2 TRBV30 TGTGCCTTGCGAGCAGGGGGCGCTAACTATGGCTACACCTTC CALRAGGANYGYTF
NA TRBD2 TRBJ2-7 TRBV7-2 TGTGCCAGCAGCGTTAGCGGGGGCTCCTACGAGCAGTACTTC CASSVSGGSYEQYF
NA NA TRBJ2-7 TRBV6-1 TGTGCCAGCAGCATCGCCCAGGGCACTTCCTACGAGCAGTACTTC CASSIAQGTSYEQYF
NA NA TRBJ2-7 TRBV21-1 TGTGCCAGCAGCAAAGGCCGGGGCTACGAGCAGTACTTC CASSKGRGYEQYF
NA TRBD2 TRBJ2-1 TRBV5-1 TGCGCCAGCAGCTCCCTAGCGGGAGGTCTCTACAATGAGCAGTTCTTC CASSSLAGGLYNEQFF
NA NA TRBJ2-1 TRBV4-1 TGCGCCAGCAGCCAAGATCAGGGGATTCCGGGATGGAATGAGCAGTTCTTC CASSQDQGIPGWNEQFF
NA TRBD2 TRBJ2-1 TRBV4-3 TGCGCCAGCAGCCAACTAGCGGTCTCCTACAATGAGCAGTTCTTC CASSQLAVSYNEQFF
NA NA TRBJ2-1 TRBV30 TGTGCCGGAATAGGAGGGCCCCAGTTCTTC CAGIGGPQFF
NA TRBD2 TRBJ2-1 TRBV9 TGTGCCAGCAGCGTCTTTCTAGCGGGAGATCGGAATGAGCAGTTCTTC CASSVFLAGDRNEQFF
NA NA TRBJ1-4 TRBV21-1 TGTGCCAGCAGCAAAGTGGGCACAACTAATGAAAAACTGTTTTTT CASSKVGTTNEKLFF
NA TRBD1 TRBJ2-3 TRBV25-1 TGTGCCATCTCAGGGGGTTTGGCAGATACGCAGTATTTT CAISGGLADTQYF
NA NA TRBJ2-3 TRBV5-1 TGCGCCAGCAGCTTTATTCGGGGAGATACGCAGTATTTT CASSFIRGDTQYF
NA NA TRBJ1-1 TRBV25-1 TGTGCCAGCAGTCTTCAGGGGATGAACACTGAAGCTTTCTTT CASSLQGMNTEAFF
few NA TRBJ2-7 TRBV2 TGTGCCAGCAGTGAAGGGTCCGTAAAAGTATACGAGCAGTACTTC CASSEGSVKVYEQYF
NA NA TRBJ2-1 TRBV5-1 TGCGCCAGCGGTCCGGTGGAGAATGAGCAGTTCTTC CASGPVENEQFF
few NA TRBJ1-2 TRBV19 TGTGCCAGTATACAGCAGGGCTTAAGTGGCTACACCTTC CASIQQGLSGYTF
few NA TRBJ1-2 TRBV6-1 TGTGCCAGCAGTGACAAGACAGTCCCAACACACTATGGCTACACCTTC CASSDKTVPTHYGYTF
NA TRBD1 TRBJ2-2 TRBV10-3 TGTGCCACCATGGACCCGAAGGACAGGGCCTTCCCCGGGGAGCTGTTTTTT CATMDPKDRAFPGELFF
NA NA TRBJ1-5 TRBV7-2 TGTGCCAGCAGCACCAGCGGGGGGGCCGTTCAGCCCCAGCATTTT CASSTSGGAVQPQHF
NA NA TRBJ2-7 TRBV2 TGTGCCAGCAGTGAAGGTAAAGACAGTAGCCTGGCGAACTTC CASSEGKDSSLANF
NA NA TRBJ1-2 TRBV27 TGTGCCAGCAGTTTTGGGGGGGATGGCTACACCTTC CASSFGGDGYTF
NA NA TRBJ1-2 TRBV10-2 TGCGCCAGCAGTGAATCGGGTAGAGGTGGCTACACCTTC CASSESGRGGYTF